This TCR beta chain was documented in a study of T-cell reconstitution after alpha-beta-depleted transplantation in children. The germline V gene has CDR1 SEHNR and CDR2 FQNEAQ (reference sequence). The J segment lost 0 bases and the V segment lost 5 bases, leaving 12 bases of the junction unmatched. The CDR3 contains 17 residues. This clonotype was observed a few times. Preparation of the TCRbeta library used unique molecular identifiers. Via MiXCR, TCRdb re-called the PCR reads, giving one row per CDR3 protein. This sample has 330,000 or so distinct CDR3 sequences, with 10% found just once. The chain combines TRBV7-9 with TRBJ1-1; TRBD1 matches 7 bases. The specimen was PBMCs from the stem cell graft donor, collected from the stem cell graft. The TCR was taken from a human donor who donated a stem cell graft to a child with acute lymphoblastic leukemia. Here the CDR3 DNA reads TGTGCCAGCAGCCTGCACAGGGGCTGGGGCATGAACACTGAAGCTTTCTTT. Translating it yields CASSLHRGWGMNTEAFF. Complete variable domain (other parts from reference TRBV7-9 and TRBJ1-1): DTGVSQNPRHKITKRGQNVTFRCDPISEHNRLYWYRQTLGQGPEFLTYFQNEAQLEKSRLLSDRFSAERPKGSFSTLEIQRTEQGDSAMYLCASSLHRGWGMNTEAFFGQGTRLTVV.